This TCR beta chain appears in the sequencing data of a study of shared clonotypes between healthy human individuals. Overall study findings and caveats: Estimated clonotype richness was generally higher in naive than memory subsets.

The naive CD8 fraction comprised CD45RO-negative cells positively selected for CCR7 and excluded terminally differentiated effector memory CD45RA+ cells. Sequencing used immunoSEQ multiplex PCR; TCRdb keeps in-frame clones, though not all of them. The sample includes about 2.2 million clones, about 94% of them seen just once. Germline lookup yields CDR1 SGHAT and CDR2 FQNNGV. The CDR3 sequence is 18 residues long. A remark on this clone: The antigen remains unidentified.

Sequenced: naive CD8+ T cells from PBMCs. The chain joins TRBV11-2 to TRBJ2-5; D perhaps matches TRBD1 (6 bases). The J call may be incorrect, as the DNA end agrees better with TRBJ2-7. The TCR was taken from a man younger than 35 in good health. Some clones in this sample may be carry-over from other donors' samples. CDR3 residues: CASSLALEVSGAVYEQYF. The CDR3 DNA sequence: TGTGCCAGCAGCTTAGCCCTGGAAGTATCAGGGGCCGTCTACGAGCAGTACTTC.